These 13 T cell receptor beta chains came from one sample sequenced in a study of OX40 agonist ivuxolimab in advanced cancers. The method was immunoSEQ multiplex PCR; TCRdb's version includes in-frame clones alone and lacks a portion of them. Among around 30,000 clones listed, 80% to 95% were seen once. Specimen: CD4+ or CD8+ T cells sorted from blood, collected in a trial of the OX40 agonist ivuxolimab. These receptors were obtained from an adult with an advanced solid tumor such as melanoma, head and neck, liver or kidney cancer.

A single count supports this clone. The chain employs TRBV6-5 and TRBJ1-2; TRBD1 might be the D (6 bases). Germline-derived CDR1 and CDR2 are MNHEY and SVGAGI. This CDR3 region has 13 residues. Trimming pared 1 base from V and 6 bases from J, leaving 9 bases between. The CDR3 coding sequence is TGTGCCAGCAGTTACTGGGGGGCGGATGGCTACACCTTC. Its translation is CASSYWGADGYTF.

The chain links TRBV7-2 to TRBJ2-7, with D perhaps matching TRBD2 (6 bases). Germline lookup yields CDR1 SGHTA and CDR2 FQGNSA. Trimming removed 0 bases from V and 3 bases from J, with 12 bases in between. The CDR3 extends over 15 amino acids. The CDR3 region is CASSLARGGFYEQYF. DNA of the CDR3: TGTGCCAGCAGCTTAGCGCGGGGCGGGTTCTACGAGCAGTACTTC. Variable domain in full (rest from reference TRBV7-2 and TRBJ2-7): GAGVSQSPSNKVTEKGKDVELRCDPISGHTALYWYRQSLGQGLEFLIYFQGNSAPDKSGLPSDRFSAERTGGSVSTLTIQRTQQEDSAVYLCASSLARGGFYEQYFGPGTRLTVT.

The V gene is TRBV27, the J gene TRBJ2-7; maybe TRBD1 (6 bases). The CDR3 totals 15 residues. Germline loops: CDR1 MNHEY, CDR2 SMNVEV (reference sequence). V lost 3 bases to trimming and J lost 2 bases, with 14 bases between them. The CDR3 coding sequence is TGTGCCAGCAGTTTCAAAGGGACATTAACCTACGAGCAGTACTTC. Its protein product is CASSFKGTLTYEQYF.

V is TRBV5-1 and J is TRBJ2-1; 14 bases are a match to TRBD2. The germline gives CDR1 SGHRS, CDR2 YFSETQ. The V and J ends lost 0 bases and 8 bases, in that order; junction bases with no gene match: 10. CDR3 length: 18 amino acids. The CDR3 sequence: CASSLVPRLAGGPYEQFF. The CDR3 coding sequence is TGCGCCAGCAGCTTGGTACCCCGACTAGCGGGAGGGCCTTATGAGCAGTTCTTC.

The chain employs TRBV5-1 and TRBJ1-1; D ambiguous. Trimming left V 0 bases short and J 0 bases short, with 3 bases between. CDR3 length: 13 amino acids. In germline, CDR1 is SGHRS, CDR2 YFSETQ. CDR3 region: CASSLDMNTEAFF. CDR3 sequence (DNA): TGCGCCAGCAGCTTGGACATGAACACTGAAGCTTTCTTT.

This clone was detected once. The rearrangement joins TRBV19 to TRBJ2-5, with D possibly called TRBD1 or TRBD2 (5 bases each). V gave up 6 bases and J gave up 2 bases, with 13 bases separating them. Germline CDR1 reads LNHDA; CDR2 reads SQIVND (reference sequence). The CDR3 consists of 14 residues. The CDR3 DNA reads as TGTGCCAGTAGCACCGGGACCCTACAAGAGACCCAGTACTTC. Its protein is CASSTGTLQETQYF.

This rearrangement joins TRBV30 to TRBJ1-1; no clear D gene. There are 12 residues in the CDR3. The V and J ends lost 2 bases and 8 bases respectively, with 12 bases between them. Germline V gene sequence: CDR1 GTSNPN, CDR2 SVGIG (reference sequence). CDR3 in DNA: TGTGCCTGGAGTTTCCAGGCCCCCGAAGCTTTCTTT. Translation: CAWSFQAPEAFF.

The chain joins TRBV9 to TRBJ2-1, with TRBD2 matching over 12 bases. The germline V gene has CDR1 SGDLS and CDR2 YYNGEE. The CDR3 runs to 16 residues. V lost 0 bases and J lost 13; bases outside the gene matches: 11. The CDR3 DNA is TGTGCCAGCAGCGTAGGTTTTCTAGCGGGAGGGCCTGGTCAGTTCTTC. Residues: CASSVGFLAGGPGQFF.

The CDR3 loop reads CATSSSDLLGYEQYF. CDR3 in DNA: TGTGCCACCAGCAGCTCGGACCTCCTCGGCTACGAGCAGTACTTC. J is TRBJ2-7 and V is TRBV15; no definite D call. The CDR3 is 15 amino acids. V gave up 3 bases and J gave up 3 bases, with 15 bases separating them. Per germline, CDR1 LNHNV and CDR2 YYDKDF (reference sequence).

The chain joins TRBV9 to TRBJ2-7; 11 positions agree with TRBD2. Germline V gene sequence: CDR1 SGDLS, CDR2 YYNGEE. The CDR3 consists of 14 residues. Trimming took 3 bases from V and 4 from J; bases not matched to a gene: 3. CDR3 DNA: TGTGCCAGCAGCGCCGGGACTAGCGGATACGAGCAGTACTTC. Protein product: CASSAGTSGYEQYF.

The chain couples TRBV4-1 to TRBJ1-2, with 7 bases identical to TRBD1. The CDR3 length is 13 residues. J was trimmed by 6 bases and V by 2 bases; bases with no gene match: 3. Germline-derived CDR1 and CDR2 are MGHRA and YSYEKL. For the CDR3, the DNA is TGCGCCAGCAGCCAAATTACAGGGGATGGCTACACCTTC. Encoded protein: CASSQITGDGYTF.

The rearrangement uses TRBV29-1 and TRBJ2-7; D may match TRBD1 or TRBD2 (5 bases each). This CDR3 has 13 residues. From germline, CDR1 is SQVTM and CDR2 ANQGSEA. V dropped 5 bases and J dropped 1 base, with 12 bases sitting between them. CDR3 coding DNA: TGCAGCGTTCGATCTTGGGGGTCCTACGAGCAGTACTTC. Translation: CSVRSWGSYEQYF.

This clone has more than one count but fewer than ten. The chain combines TRBV9 with TRBJ2-2; D is perhaps TRBD2 (6 bases). The CDR3 totals 13 residues. V lost 4 bases and J lost 4, with 8 bases in between. Per germline, CDR1 SGDLS and CDR2 YYNGEE. The CDR3 here is CASSHGGTGELFF. In DNA, the CDR3 is TGTGCCAGCAGCCACGGGGGCACCGGGGAGCTGTTTTTT. Filled out from reference TRBV9 and TRBJ2-2, the complete variable domain reads DSGVTQTPKHLITATGQRVTLRCSPRSGDLSVYWYQQSLDQGLQFLIQYYNGEERAKGNILERFSAQQFPDLHSELNLSSLELGDSALYFCASSHGGTGELFFGEGSRLTVL.